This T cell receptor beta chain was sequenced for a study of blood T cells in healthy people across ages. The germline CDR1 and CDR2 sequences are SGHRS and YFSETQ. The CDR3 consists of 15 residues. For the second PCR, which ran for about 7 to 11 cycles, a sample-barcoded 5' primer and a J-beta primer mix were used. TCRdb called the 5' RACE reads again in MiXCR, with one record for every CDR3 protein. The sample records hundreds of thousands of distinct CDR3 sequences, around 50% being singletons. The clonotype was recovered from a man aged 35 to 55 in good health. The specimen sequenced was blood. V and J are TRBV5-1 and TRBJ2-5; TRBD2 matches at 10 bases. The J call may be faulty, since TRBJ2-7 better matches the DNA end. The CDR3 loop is CASSLLASGSDEQYF. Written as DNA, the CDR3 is TGCGCCAGCAGCTTGCTGGCTAGCGGGAGTGACGAGCAGTACTTC.